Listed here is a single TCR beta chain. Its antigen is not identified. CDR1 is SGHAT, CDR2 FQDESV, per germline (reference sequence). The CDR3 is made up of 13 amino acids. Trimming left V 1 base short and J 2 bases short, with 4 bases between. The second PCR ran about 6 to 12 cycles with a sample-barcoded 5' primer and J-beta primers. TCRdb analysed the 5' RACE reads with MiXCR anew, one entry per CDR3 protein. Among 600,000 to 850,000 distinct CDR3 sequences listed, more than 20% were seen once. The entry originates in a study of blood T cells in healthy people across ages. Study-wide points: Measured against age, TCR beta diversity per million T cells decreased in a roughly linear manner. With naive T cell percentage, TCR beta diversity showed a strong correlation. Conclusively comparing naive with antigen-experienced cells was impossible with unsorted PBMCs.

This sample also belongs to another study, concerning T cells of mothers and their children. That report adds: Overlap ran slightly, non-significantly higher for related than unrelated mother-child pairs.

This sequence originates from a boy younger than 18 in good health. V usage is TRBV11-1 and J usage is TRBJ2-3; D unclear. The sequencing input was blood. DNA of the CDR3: TGTGCCAGCAGCTTAGACACCACAGATACGCAGTATTTT. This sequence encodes CASSLDTTDTQYF.